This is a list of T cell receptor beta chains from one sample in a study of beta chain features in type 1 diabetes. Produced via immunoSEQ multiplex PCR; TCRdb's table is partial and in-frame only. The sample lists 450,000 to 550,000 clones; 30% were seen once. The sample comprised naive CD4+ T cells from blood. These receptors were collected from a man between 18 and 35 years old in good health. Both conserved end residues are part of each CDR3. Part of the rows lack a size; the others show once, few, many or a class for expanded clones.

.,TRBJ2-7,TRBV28,CASSFRTGGHEQYF
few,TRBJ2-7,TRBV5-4,CASSAQNSYEQYF
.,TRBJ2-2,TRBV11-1,CASSLHGELFF
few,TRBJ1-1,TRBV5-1,CASSRGTMNTEAFF
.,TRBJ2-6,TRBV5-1,CASSDHNPGANVLTF
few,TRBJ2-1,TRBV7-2,CASSSGPRTYPYNEQFF
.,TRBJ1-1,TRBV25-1,CASRDAGVGEAFF
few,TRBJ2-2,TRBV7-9,CASTPRVTNTGELFF
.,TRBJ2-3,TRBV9,CASSVDRAGDSDTQYF
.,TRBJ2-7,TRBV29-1,CSVQASGHYEQYF
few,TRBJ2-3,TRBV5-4,CASSSTSGSSTDTQYF
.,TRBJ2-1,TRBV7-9,CASSLGRGPYNEQFF
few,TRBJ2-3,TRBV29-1,CSASWGGRSDTQYF
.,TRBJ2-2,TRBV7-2,CASSLGRGEGELFF
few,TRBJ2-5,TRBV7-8,CASSLVRDRVFGTQYF
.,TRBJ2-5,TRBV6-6,CASSYSSPSQETQYF
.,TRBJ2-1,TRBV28,CASSLPSGSVGEQFF
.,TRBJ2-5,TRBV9,CASSVGLAGGGSETQYF
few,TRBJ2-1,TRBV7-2,CASSPRTSGRVEQFF
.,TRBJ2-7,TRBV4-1,CASSQVRGGTYEQYF
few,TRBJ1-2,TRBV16,CASSQSWTDGYTF
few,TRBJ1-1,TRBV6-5,CASRRDSFGTEAFF
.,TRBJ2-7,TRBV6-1,CASSEAGTATYEQYF
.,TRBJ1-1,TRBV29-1,CSVRQTNTEAFF
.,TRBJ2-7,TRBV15,CATSRSSGRVHEQYF
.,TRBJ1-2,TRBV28,CASRRGGYTF
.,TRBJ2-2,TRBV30,CAWCPTATGELFF
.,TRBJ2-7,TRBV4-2,CASRNTGRAYEQYF
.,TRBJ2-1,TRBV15,CATSRFGPVHEQFF
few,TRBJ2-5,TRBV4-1,CASSQDRGTDPDF
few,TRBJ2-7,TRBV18,CASSSGTGDYEQYF
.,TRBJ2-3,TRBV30,CGAGRADTQYF
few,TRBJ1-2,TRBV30,CAWSVQGAYGYTF
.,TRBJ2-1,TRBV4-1,CASSQDDRVSYNEQFF
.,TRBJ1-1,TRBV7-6,CASSPELPRYTEAFF
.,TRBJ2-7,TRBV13,CASSFDSLSYEQYF
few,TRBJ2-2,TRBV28,CASSKSTGELFF
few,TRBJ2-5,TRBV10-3,CAISETPSAQETQYF
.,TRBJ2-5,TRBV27,CASRPSTGVQETQYF
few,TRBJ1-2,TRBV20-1,CSARLGGYTF
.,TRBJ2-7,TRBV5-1,CASSTGAEQYF
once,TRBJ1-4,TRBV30,CAWSVRSARRSTNEKLFF
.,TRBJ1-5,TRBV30,CAWSPDRGGQPQHF
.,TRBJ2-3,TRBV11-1,CASSLARAATDTQYF